This passage covers 2 T cell receptor beta chains from one sample sequenced in a study of OX40 agonist ivuxolimab in advanced cancers. Data came from immunoSEQ multiplex PCR; TCRdb stores just in-frame clones and leaves some out. The data hold some 64,000 clones, with 80% to 95% observed a single time. This sample comprised CD4+ or CD8+ T cells sorted from blood, obtained in a trial of the OX40 agonist ivuxolimab. These receptors came from an adult with an advanced solid tumor such as melanoma, head and neck, liver or kidney cancer.

This clone was recorded only once. This chain uses TRBV18 with TRBJ1-1; tentative D call: TRBD1 (5 bases). This CDR3 has 14 residues. V lost 1 base and J lost 4, with 10 bases in between. Germline CDR1 and CDR2: KGHSH and LQKENI. This CDR3 reads CASSPQGKGTEAFF. Written as DNA, the CDR3 is TGTGCCAGCTCACCACAGGGGAAGGGCACTGAAGCTTTCTTT.

CDR3 sequence (DNA): TGTGCCAGCAGTCCTTCGACTAGCGGGATTTACGAGCAGTACTTC. It specifies CASSPSTSGIYEQYF. V gene TRBV6-5 combines with J gene TRBJ2-7; 11 bases map to TRBD2. The CDR3 is made up of 15 amino acids. J gave up 4 bases and V 5 bases, and 7 bases lay outside the gene matches. Germline CDR1 reads MNHEY; CDR2 reads SVGAGI.